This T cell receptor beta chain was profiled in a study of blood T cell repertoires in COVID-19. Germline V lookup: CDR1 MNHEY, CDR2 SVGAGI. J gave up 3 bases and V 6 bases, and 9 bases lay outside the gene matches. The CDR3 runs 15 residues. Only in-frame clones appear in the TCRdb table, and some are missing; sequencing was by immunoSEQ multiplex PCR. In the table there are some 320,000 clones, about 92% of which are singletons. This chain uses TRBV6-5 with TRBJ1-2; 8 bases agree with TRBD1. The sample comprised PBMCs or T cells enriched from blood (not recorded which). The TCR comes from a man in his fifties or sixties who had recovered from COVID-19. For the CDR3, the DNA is TGTGCCAGCAGCTTCCGGGACAGGCGACACTATGGCTACACCTTC. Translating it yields CASSFRDRRHYGYTF.